This T cell receptor (beta chain) was obtained from a study of graft-versus-host responses after intestinal transplantation. About the research overall: Recipients were given multivisceral, liver-intestinal, or isolated intestinal transplants.

To note about this clone: The antigen is undetermined.

Profiled with immunoSEQ multiplex PCR; TCRdb holds only in-frame clones, not every one. The table records some 9,300 clones, about 93% of them present only once. The CDR3 is 14 amino acids. The V end was cut by 1 base, the J end by 2 bases, with 8 bases between. Looked up from germline, CDR1 is SGHRS and CDR2 is YFSETQ. Study observations and caveats: GvH clones appeared in recipient marrow, some first in ileum or blood.

The source material was PBMCs, sampled roughly 43 days after intestinal transplant. V is TRBV5-1 and J is TRBJ2-3; possible D gene TRBD1, 5 bases. The sequence was obtained from a human patient who received an intestinal transplant, so some T cells may come from the graft donor. CDR3 amino acids: CASSLNRNTDTQYF. The CDR3 DNA follows: TGCGCCAGCAGCTTGAACAGGAACACAGATACGCAGTATTTT. The variable domain in full, completed from reference TRBV5-1 and TRBJ2-3, reads KAGVTQTPRYLIKTRGQQVTLSCSPISGHRSVSWYQQTPGQGLQFLFEYFSETQRNKGNFPGRFSGRQFSNSRSEMNVSTLELGDSALYLCASSLNRNTDTQYFGPGTRLTVL.